A single T cell receptor (beta chain) is shown here with its context. This entry comes from a study of blood T cell repertoires in COVID-19. The ends lost 4 bases at V and 2 bases at J; junction bases unmatched: 4. The CDR3 sequence is 16 residues long. Germline assignment: CDR1 MNHEY and CDR2 SMNVEV (reference sequence). Repertoires were generated with immunoSEQ multiplex PCR, while TCRdb's copy carries only in-frame clones and drops some. This table has around 220,000 clones, roughly 87% appearing once. The clonotype was recovered from a man in his forties with active or convalescent COVID-19. The chain carries TRBV27 and TRBJ2-3; 12 bases align to TRBD2. Sequencing was carried out using peripheral blood. CDR3 DNA: TGTGCCAGCAGTTCCGGACTAGCGGGGTACACAGATACGCAGTATTTT. This sequence encodes CASSSGLAGYTDTQYF.